The TCR beta chain under discussion was sequenced for a study of T cell responses to AZD1222 COVID-19 vaccine. Assay: immunoSEQ multiplex PCR; the TCRdb copy retains only in-frame clones and omits some. The data hold about 83,000 clones, with roughly 88% observed a single time. Germline V gives CDR1 SGDLS, CDR2 YYNGEE. Trimming shortened V by 0 bases and J by 0 bases, and 7 bases separated the two germline ends. CDR3 size: 15 residues. Sequenced material: peripheral blood, taken on day 0 of MenACWY control vaccination. The chain links TRBV9 to TRBJ2-4; TRBD2 might be the D (6 bases). The origin of this receptor is an adult in good health. CDR3 nucleotide sequence: TGTGCCAGCAGCGTAGGCGGGAAAGCCAAAAACATTCAGTACTTC. Its protein is CASSVGGKAKNIQYF.